The next 11 T cell receptor beta chains were all read from a single sample in a study of metastatic and nonmetastatic thyroid tumors. Thyroid surgery took place with no prior treatment in any patient. TCRdb reanalyzed the PCR reads with MiXCR. This table holds 89,000 or so clones, over 8.5% found once. The material sequenced was blood. The receptor set was obtained from a female donor with papillary thyroid cancer or a benign thyroid nodule (not recorded which). Some clones in this sample may be carry-over from other donors' samples.

This clone has only one observation. A much bigger clone sits one base away, suggesting this may be a read error. This CDR3 reads CASSLDGWSNQPQHF. CDR3 DNA sequence: TGTGCCAGCAGCTTGGATGGATGGAGCAATCAGCCCCAGCATTTT. This chain uses TRBV7-3 with TRBJ1-5, with unresolved D. The CDR3 has 15 amino acids. The V gene's germline CDR1 is SGHTA and CDR2 FQGTGA. Trimming removed 3 bases at V and 1 base at J, with 10 bases between.

This clone was counted ten times or more. This rearrangement joins TRBV24-1 to TRBJ1-2; 11 nucleotides line up with TRBD1. Germline V gene sequence: CDR1 KGHDR, CDR2 SFDVKD. The CDR3 spans 11 residues. The junction had 6 bases not matched to a gene; V was cut back by 12 bases and J by 10 bases. DNA of the CDR3: TGTGCCGTGGGACAGGGGGATTCCTACACCTTC. Amino acid sequence: CAVGQGDSYTF.

This clone showed up just a few times. This chain links TRBV10-3 with TRBJ2-5; no clear D gene. Germline V CDR1 and CDR2: ENHRY, SYGVKD. This CDR3 has 12 amino acids. Trimming removed 0 bases at V and 5 bases at J, with 4 bases between. Here the CDR3 reads CAISESGETQYF. The CDR3 nucleotides are TGTGCCATCAGTGAGTCGGGGGAGACCCAGTACTTC.

This clone was observed many times. V gene TRBV18 combines with J gene TRBJ2-7; TRBD1 might be the D (5 bases). From germline, CDR1 is KGHSH and CDR2 LQKENI. This CDR3 region has 13 residues. V was trimmed by 5 bases and J by 2 bases, leaving 10 bases between them. The CDR3 spells CASSYDRTYEQYF. In DNA form, the CDR3 reads TGTGCCAGCTCATATGACAGAACCTACGAGCAGTACTTC.

This clone was detected many times. V and J are TRBV2 and TRBJ1-5, with TRBD1 matching 7 bases. Germline V lookup: CDR1 SNHLY, CDR2 FYNNEI. V was pared by 7 bases and J by 4 bases, with 7 bases of the junction left unmatched. CDR3 size: 14 residues. Here the CDR3 DNA reads TGTGCCAGCAAAGACAGGGTGGGAAATCAGCCCCAGCATTTT. It codes for CASKDRVGNQPQHF. The full variable domain, completed using reference TRBV2 and TRBJ1-5, is EPEVTQTPSHQVTQMGQEVILRCVPISNHLYFYWYRQILGQKVEFLVSFYNNEISEKSEIFDDQFSVERPDGSNFTLKIRSTKLEDSAMYFCASKDRVGNQPQHFGDGTRLSIL.

Many counts were recorded for this clone. The chain combines TRBV7-9 with TRBJ1-2; D is perhaps TRBD1 (6 bases). V was trimmed by 5 bases and J by 2 bases, leaving 15 bases between them. Germline CDR1 SEHNR, CDR2 FQNEAQ (reference sequence). This CDR3 has 15 residues. The CDR3 protein is CASSPSGGTNYGYTF. The DNA for the CDR3 is TGTGCCAGCAGCCCCTCGGGGGGGACAAACTATGGCTACACCTTC.

In its sample, this clone was seen many times. This chain connects TRBV20-1 to TRBJ1-1; D is perhaps TRBD1 (6 bases). Per germline, CDR1 DFQATT and CDR2 SNEGSKA (reference sequence). The germline V and J ends were trimmed by 6 bases and 6 bases, with 17 bases remaining between them. The CDR3 runs to 13 residues. The CDR3 loop reads CSAPPQGRAEAFF. The CDR3 DNA reads TGCAGTGCCCCACCACAGGGTCGGGCTGAAGCTTTCTTT.

The table lists this clone with many counts. The V call is TRBV19, the J call TRBJ1-5; D is unresolved. The V and J ends lost 5 bases and 5 bases respectively, with 16 bases between them. The CDR3 has 15 residues. CDR1 and CDR2 from the germline V gene are LNHDA and SQIVND (reference sequence). This CDR3 reads CASSPSPGADQPQHF. CDR3 DNA sequence: TGTGCCAGTAGTCCCAGCCCGGGCGCCGATCAGCCCCAGCATTTT.

Only a few counts were recorded for this clone. Its ends do not fully match the called genes, so a read error is possible. This chain joins TRBV19 and TRBJ2-1, with D possibly being TRBD1 (6 bases). Germline assignment: CDR1 LNHDA and CDR2 SQIVND (reference sequence). CDR3 length equals 13 residues. The DNA of the CDR3 is TGTGCCAGCAGTATAGGCCAGGGGCGCTTACAGTTCTTC. Protein product: CASSIGQGRLQFF.

This clone occurred many times. The chain employs TRBV5-6 and TRBJ1-6, with TRBD1 matching over 7 bases. Germline assignment: CDR1 SGHDT and CDR2 YYEEEE. This CDR3 is built from 16 residues. The trim removed 4 bases at V and 4 bases at J, leaving 8 bases unmatched. The CDR3 nucleotides are TGTGCCAGCAGCCTAAGACAGGGAAATTATAATTCACCCCTCCACTTT. This codes for CASSLRQGNYNSPLHF.

Many counts were recorded for this clone. V usage is TRBV2 and J usage is TRBJ1-6, with D hard to call. The CDR3 has 14 amino acids. Germline V gives CDR1 SNHLY, CDR2 FYNNEI. V dropped 3 bases and J dropped 6 bases, with 9 bases sitting between them. CDR3 sequence reads: CASSELGTNSPLHF. DNA for the CDR3: TGTGCCAGCAGTGAGTTGGGTACTAATTCACCCCTCCACTTT.